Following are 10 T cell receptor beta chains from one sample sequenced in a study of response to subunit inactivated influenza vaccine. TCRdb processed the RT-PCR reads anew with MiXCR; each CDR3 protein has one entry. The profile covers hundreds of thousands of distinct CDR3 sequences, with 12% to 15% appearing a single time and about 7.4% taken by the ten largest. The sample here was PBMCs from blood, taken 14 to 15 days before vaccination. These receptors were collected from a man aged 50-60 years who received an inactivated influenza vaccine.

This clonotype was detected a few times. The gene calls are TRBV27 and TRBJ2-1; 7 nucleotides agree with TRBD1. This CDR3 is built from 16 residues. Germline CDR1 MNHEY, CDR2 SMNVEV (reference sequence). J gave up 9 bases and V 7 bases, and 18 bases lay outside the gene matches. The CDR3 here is CASKPGQSPIAPEQFF. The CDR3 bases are TGTGCCAGCAAACCGGGACAGTCTCCAATAGCGCCTGAGCAGTTCTTC.

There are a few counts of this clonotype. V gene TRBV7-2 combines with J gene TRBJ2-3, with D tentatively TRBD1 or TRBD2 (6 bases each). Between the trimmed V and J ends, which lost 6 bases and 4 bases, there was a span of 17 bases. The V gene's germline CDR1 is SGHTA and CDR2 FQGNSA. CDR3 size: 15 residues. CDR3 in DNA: TGTGCCAGCAGATATGGGGGGCCCAAGGCAGATACGCAGTATTTT. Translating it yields CASRYGGPKADTQYF.

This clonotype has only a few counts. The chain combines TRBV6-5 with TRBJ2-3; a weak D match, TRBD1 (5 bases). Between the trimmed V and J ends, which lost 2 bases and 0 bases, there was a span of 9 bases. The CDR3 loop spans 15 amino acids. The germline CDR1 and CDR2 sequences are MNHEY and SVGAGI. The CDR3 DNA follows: TGTGCCAGCAGTTACGCCGCAGGGAGCACAGATACGCAGTATTTT. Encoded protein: CASSYAAGSTDTQYF.

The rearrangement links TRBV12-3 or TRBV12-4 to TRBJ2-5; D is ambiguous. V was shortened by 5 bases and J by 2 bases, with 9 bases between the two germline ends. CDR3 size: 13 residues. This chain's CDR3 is CASSSYGQETQYF. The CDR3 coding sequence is TGTGCCAGCAGTAGCTATGGGCAAGAGACCCAGTACTTC.

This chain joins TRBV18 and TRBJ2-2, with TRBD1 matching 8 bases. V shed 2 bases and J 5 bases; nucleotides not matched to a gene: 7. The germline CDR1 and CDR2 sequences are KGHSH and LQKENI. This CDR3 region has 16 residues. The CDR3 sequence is CASSPYRTGGTGELFF. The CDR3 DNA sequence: TGTGCCAGCTCACCATATCGTACAGGGGGAACCGGGGAGCTGTTTTTT.

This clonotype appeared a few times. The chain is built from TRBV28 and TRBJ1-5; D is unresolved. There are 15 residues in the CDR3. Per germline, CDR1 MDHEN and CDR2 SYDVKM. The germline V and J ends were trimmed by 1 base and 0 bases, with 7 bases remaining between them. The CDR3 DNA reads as TGTGCCAGCAGTTTATTCCCCTATAGCAATCAGCCCCAGCATTTT. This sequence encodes CASSLFPYSNQPQHF. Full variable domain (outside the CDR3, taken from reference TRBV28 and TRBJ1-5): DVKVTQSSRYLVKRTGEKVFLECVQDMDHENMFWYRQDPGLGLRLIYFSYDVKMKEKGDIPEGYSVSREKKERFSLILESASTNQTSMYLCASSLFPYSNQPQHFGDGTRLSIL.

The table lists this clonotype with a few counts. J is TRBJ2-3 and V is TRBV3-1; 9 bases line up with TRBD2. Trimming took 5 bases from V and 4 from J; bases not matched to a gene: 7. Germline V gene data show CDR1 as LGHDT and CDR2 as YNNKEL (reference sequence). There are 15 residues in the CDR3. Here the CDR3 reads CASSGPGLASDTQYF. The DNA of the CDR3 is TGTGCCAGCAGCGGACCGGGACTAGCTTCAGATACGCAGTATTTT.

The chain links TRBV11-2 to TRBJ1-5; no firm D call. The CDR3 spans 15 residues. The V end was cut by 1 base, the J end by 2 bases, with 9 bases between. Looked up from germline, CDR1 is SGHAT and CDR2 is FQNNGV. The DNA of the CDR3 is TGTGCCAGCAGCTTAGGTGATGGGGGCAATCAGCCCCAGCATTTT. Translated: CASSLGDGGNQPQHF.

CDR3 region: CASSLARSSASHDGYTF. CDR3 DNA sequence: TGCGCCAGCAGCTTGGCCAGGTCCTCGGCAAGTCATGATGGCTACACCTTC. J is TRBJ1-2 and V is TRBV5-1; D is uncertain. This CDR3 is 17 amino acids long. Germline CDR1 reads SGHRS; CDR2 reads YFSETQ. Trimming cost V 0 bases and J 6 bases, with 21 bases left between them.

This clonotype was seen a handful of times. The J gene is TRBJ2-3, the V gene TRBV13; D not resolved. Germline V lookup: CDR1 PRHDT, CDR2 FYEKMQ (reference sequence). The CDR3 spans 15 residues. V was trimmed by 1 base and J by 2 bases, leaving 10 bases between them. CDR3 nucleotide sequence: TGTGCCAGCAGCTTAGTGGGCGGATACACAGATACGCAGTATTTT. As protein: CASSLVGGYTDTQYF.